Each of the 26 T cell receptor beta chains below was sequenced from the same sample in a study of T cell repertoires in cytomegalovirus infection. Their recognized antigens are unknown. TCRdb independently ran MiXCR on the reads; one entry per CDR3 protein. The profile shows about 89,000 distinct CDR3 sequences, approximately 30% of them singletons. This specimen consisted of CD8+ T cells from cultured PBMCs, obtained from culture after CMV antigen stimulation. The source of these receptors is a human donor in good health (CMV status not recorded). Some clones in this sample may be carry-over from other donors' samples.

CDR3 residues: CASSSRISGSYNEQFF. The CDR3 DNA sequence: TGTGCCAGCAGCTCCAGGATTTCCGGCTCCTACAATGAGCAGTTCTTC. This chain uses TRBV5-4 with TRBJ2-1; D is uncertain. Germline-derived CDR1 and CDR2 are SGHNT and YYREEE (reference sequence). V was trimmed by 3 bases and J by 0 bases, leaving 13 bases between them. The length of the CDR3 is 16 residues. Filled out from reference TRBV5-4 and TRBJ2-1, the complete variable domain reads ETGVTQSPTHLIKTRGQQVTLRCSSQSGHNTVSWYQQALGQGPQFIFQYYREEENGRGNFPPRFSGLQFPNYSSELNVNALELDDSALYLCASSSRISGSYNEQFFGPGTRLTVL.

The chain recombines TRBV6-1 with TRBJ1-2; 10 bases fit TRBD1. This CDR3 region has 14 residues. Germline trimming cut 5 bases from V and 7 bases from J; bases unmatched to any gene: 7. CDR1 and CDR2 from the germline V gene are MNHNS and SASEGT. The CDR3 loop reads CASSYAGTGVGYTF. CDR3 nucleotides: TGTGCCAGCAGTTATGCCGGGACAGGGGTTGGCTACACCTTC.

J is TRBJ1-4 and V is TRBV4-1; tentatively, D is TRBD1 (6 bases). Germline CDR1 reads MGHRA; CDR2 reads YSYEKL. The V end lost 3 bases, the J end lost 8 bases, and 13 bases lay between the germline ends. The CDR3 is 14 residues long. The chain's CDR3 is CASSQGGVGEKLFF. The CDR3 nucleotides are TGCGCCAGCAGCCAGGGGGGCGTAGGGGAAAAACTGTTTTTT.

The chain couples TRBV12-3 or TRBV12-4 to TRBJ1-6; D remains ambiguous. This CDR3 has 14 amino acids. V was pared by 2 bases and J by 9 bases, with 11 bases between. The CDR3 DNA reads as TGTGCCAGCAGTTTATGGGAGGATGGTTCACCCCTCCACTTT. It is translated as CASSLWEDGSPLHF.

The chain uses TRBV7-8 and TRBJ1-1, with D unresolved. Trimming removed 1 base from V and 1 base from J, with 4 bases in between. The CDR3 is 13 residues long. Germline CDR1 and CDR2: SGHVS and FQNEAQ. The CDR3 spells CASSLVQNTEAFF. The CDR3 DNA follows: TGTGCCAGCAGCTTAGTACAGAACACTGAAGCTTTCTTT.

This clonotype occurred a few times. The V gene is TRBV2, the J gene TRBJ1-6; the D is unclear. The CDR3 loop spans 12 amino acids. V lost 6 bases and J lost 9, with 9 bases in between. CDR1 is SNHLY and CDR2 is FYNNEI in the germline V gene. CDR3 protein: CASRGLGSPLHF. The DNA for the CDR3 is TGTGCCAGCAGGGGGTTGGGTTCACCCCTCCACTTT. Using reference TRBV2 and TRBJ1-6 for the parts outside the CDR3, the full variable domain is EPEVTQTPSHQVTQMGQEVILRCVPISNHLYFYWYRQILGQKVEFLVSFYNNEISEKSEIFDDQFSVERPDGSNFTLKIRSTKLEDSAMYFCASRGLGSPLHFGNGTRLTVT.

This chain uses TRBV12-3 or TRBV12-4 with TRBJ1-1; D unclear. Trimming removed 3 bases at V and 0 bases at J, with 11 bases between. CDR3 length: 15 amino acids. Here the CDR3 DNA reads TGTGCCAGCAGTTTCCCCCTCGGGGTGAACACTGAAGCTTTCTTT. Its protein product is CASSFPLGVNTEAFF.

On this clonotype itself: One base away lies a much larger clone, so this may be a sequencing read error. The J gene is TRBJ1-5, the V gene TRBV12-3 or TRBV12-4; TRBD1 is a possible D gene (5 bases). Trimming shortened V by 5 bases and J by 4 bases, and 9 bases separated the two germline ends. The CDR3 contains 13 residues. The CDR3: CASSVAGNQPQHF. The CDR3 DNA sequence: TGTGCCAGCAGTGTGGCAGGGAATCAGCCCCAGCATTTT.

The chain employs TRBV5-6 and TRBJ2-2; D may be TRBD1 (6 bases). Between the trimmed V and J ends, which lost 0 bases and 3 bases, there was a span of 12 bases. The length of the CDR3 is 16 residues. The germline V gene encodes CDR1 SGHDT and CDR2 YYEEEE. The chain's CDR3 is CASSLAGVVDTGELFF. DNA of the CDR3: TGTGCCAGCAGCTTGGCAGGGGTAGTGGACACCGGGGAGCTGTTTTTT.

The chain joins TRBV20-1 to TRBJ2-7; D may be TRBD2 (6 bases). Germline V CDR1 and CDR2: DFQATT, SNEGSKA (reference sequence). This CDR3 comprises 14 residues. Deletions cut 3 bases from V and 0 bases from J, with 12 bases between. CDR3 coding DNA: TGCAGTGCTAGTAGGCTAGCGATCTCCTACGAGCAGTACTTC. Its translation: CSASRLAISYEQYF.

This clonotype was counted only a few times. The V gene is TRBV5-5, the J gene TRBJ1-2; 7 nucleotides match TRBD1. The CDR3 consists of 15 residues. V shed 4 bases, J shed 0 bases, and the junction held 6 bases outside the gene matches. Germline V gene sequence: CDR1 SGHKS, CDR2 YYEKEE (reference sequence). CDR3 sequence (DNA): TGTGCCAGCAGCCCAGACAGGGATTCTAACTATGGCTACACCTTC. Translation: CASSPDRDSNYGYTF. Based on the CDR3 plus reference TRBV5-5 and TRBJ1-2, the full variable domain is DAGVTQSPTHLIKTRGQQVTLRCSPISGHKSVSWYQQVLGQGPQFIFQYYEKEERGRGNFPDRFSARQFPNYSSELNVNALLLGDSALYLCASSPDRDSNYGYTFGSGTRLTVV.

This clonotype was detected many times. This chain joins TRBV2 and TRBJ1-6, with 7 bases fitting TRBD1. Germline V gene data show CDR1 as SNHLY and CDR2 as FYNNEI. The CDR3 has 14 residues. V lost 6 bases, J lost 9 bases, and 8 bases stayed unmatched. The chain's CDR3 is CASRATGVGSPLHF. The CDR3 nucleotides read TGTGCCAGCAGGGCAACAGGGGTAGGTTCACCCCTCCACTTT.

This chain links TRBV20-1 with TRBJ1-1; unclear D gene. Germline-derived CDR1 and CDR2 are DFQATT and SNEGSKA (reference sequence). V was cut by 5 bases and J by 0 bases, with 4 bases left in between. The CDR3 spans 11 residues. In DNA form, the CDR3 reads TGCAGTGCTGACCTGAACACTGAAGCTTTCTTT. It translates to CSADLNTEAFF.

The genes are TRBV28 and TRBJ2-5; TRBD1 matches at 8 bases. The CDR3 is 15 amino acids. The germline V gene has CDR1 MDHEN and CDR2 SYDVKM. Trimming cost V 7 bases and J 1 base; bases outside gene matches: 8. CDR3 bases: TGTGCCAGCAACCCTCCGGACAGGGTCCAAGAGACCCAGTACTTC. It translates to CASNPPDRVQETQYF.

In its sample, this clonotype was seen a few times. This rearrangement joins TRBV7-2 to TRBJ2-7; 9 bases match TRBD1. J gave up 5 bases and V 1 base, and 3 bases lay outside the gene matches. Germline lookup yields CDR1 SGHTA and CDR2 FQGNSA. This CDR3 spans 14 amino acids. CDR3 in amino acids: CASSLGTGAHEQYF. The CDR3 DNA sequence: TGTGCCAGCAGCTTAGGGACAGGGGCCCACGAGCAGTACTTC. The variable domain in full, completed from reference TRBV7-2 and TRBJ2-7, reads GAGVSQSPSNKVTEKGKDVELRCDPISGHTALYWYRQSLGQGLEFLIYFQGNSAPDKSGLPSDRFSAERTGGSVSTLTIQRTQQEDSAVYLCASSLGTGAHEQYFGPGTRLTVT.

This clonotype was detected a few times. Its ends do not fully match the called genes, so a read error is possible. This chain connects TRBV5-1 to TRBJ1-1; D possibly corresponds to TRBD1 (5 bases). This CDR3 is built from 14 residues. Looked up from germline, CDR1 is SGHRS and CDR2 is YFSETQ. CDR3 DNA: TGTGCCAGCAGCTTGGGGCAGCAAAACACTGAAGCTTTCTTT. Encoded protein: CASSLGQQNTEAFF.

The rearrangement links TRBV7-2 to TRBJ2-5; 13 bases align to TRBD2. The CDR3 sequence is 18 residues long. V was pared by 1 base and J by 2 bases, with 7 bases of the junction left unmatched. Germline lookup yields CDR1 SGHTA and CDR2 FQGNSA. The CDR3 DNA reads TGTGCCAGCAGCTTAGTTGTGAGGACTAGCGGGGGACAAGAGACCCAGTACTTC. The encoded protein is CASSLVVRTSGGQETQYF.

This clonotype came up many times. The genes are TRBV3-1 and TRBJ1-2, with a possible D match to TRBD1 (5 bases). The length of the CDR3 is 14 residues. From germline, CDR1 is LGHDT and CDR2 YNNKEL (reference sequence). V dropped 6 bases and J dropped 7 bases, with 18 bases sitting between them. The CDR3 DNA reads as TGTGCCAGCAGAGCCCCAGGGACGGGGAGTGGCTACACCTTC. Protein product: CASRAPGTGSGYTF.

This clonotype turned up a few times. The CDR3 region has the DNA TGCGCCAGCAGCCCCGGGGCAGTAGGTGAGCAGTTCTTC. This sequence encodes CASSPGAVGEQFF. The chain carries TRBV4-1 and TRBJ2-1; either TRBD1 or TRBD2 may fit D (5 bases each). In germline, CDR1 is MGHRA, CDR2 YSYEKL. The CDR3 totals 13 residues. Trimming took 4 bases from V and 9 from J, leaving 13 bases between them.

The table lists this clonotype with many counts. The V and J genes are TRBV7-2 and TRBJ2-3; D uncertain. V lost 4 bases to trimming and J lost 2 bases, with 10 bases between them. The CDR3 is made up of 14 amino acids. Per the germline V gene, CDR1 is SGHTA and CDR2 is FQGNSA. Here the CDR3 DNA reads TGTGCCAGCAGCTCATCGCGTCCCACAGATACGCAGTATTTT. This sequence encodes CASSSSRPTDTQYF.

This clonotype was found many times. The chain uses TRBV7-2 and TRBJ2-3; TRBD2 matches 8 bases. The CDR3 extends over 17 amino acids. Germline V lookup: CDR1 SGHTA, CDR2 FQGNSA. The J segment lost 4 bases and the V segment lost 5 bases, leaving 14 bases of the junction unmatched. This CDR3 is CASSQITSGPSADTQYF. The CDR3 nucleotides read TGTGCCAGCAGCCAGATTACTAGCGGACCTTCGGCAGATACGCAGTATTTT.

The rearrangement joins TRBV6-1 to TRBJ2-1, with D unclear. The germline CDR1 and CDR2 sequences are MNHNS and SASEGT. Trimming took 7 bases from V and 1 from J, leaving 14 bases between them. This CDR3 is 15 amino acids long. This chain's CDR3 is CASNQETDSYNEQFF. CDR3 sequence (DNA): TGTGCCAGCAACCAGGAGACGGATTCCTACAATGAGCAGTTCTTC.

This clonotype came up a few times. This chain links TRBV7-9 with TRBJ2-7, with D hard to call. Germline V gene lookup returns CDR1 SEHNR and CDR2 FQNEAQ (reference sequence). This CDR3 comprises 13 residues. Trimming cost V 5 bases and J 5 bases, with 13 bases left between them. The CDR3 bases are TGTGCCAGCAGCCCAAGTTCCCGGGACGAGCAGTACTTC. The encoded protein is CASSPSSRDEQYF.

CDR3 sequence reads: CASTAAYEQYF. The CDR3 DNA reads as TGTGCCAGCACCGCTGCCTACGAGCAGTACTTC. V and J are TRBV28 and TRBJ2-7, with D hard to call. The CDR3 covers 11 residues. The germline gives CDR1 MDHEN, CDR2 SYDVKM. V dropped 7 bases and J dropped 2 bases, with 6 bases sitting between them.

The chain has TRBV19 and TRBJ1-5, with 8 bases aligning to TRBD1. V shed 4 bases, J shed 6 bases, and the junction held 11 bases outside the gene matches. Germline values: CDR1 LNHDA, CDR2 SQIVND (reference sequence). The CDR3 covers 16 residues. The CDR3 DNA sequence: TGTGCCAGTAGTACTCTCAGACAGGGGTGGATTCAGCCCCAGCATTTT. Translating gives CASSTLRQGWIQPQHF.

V gene TRBV2 combines with J gene TRBJ1-1; D gene ambiguous. The CDR3 has 13 amino acids. The germline gives CDR1 SNHLY, CDR2 FYNNEI. V lost 6 bases and J lost 0, with 8 bases in between. CDR3 nucleotides: TGTGCCAGCAGACCTATCATGAACACTGAAGCTTTCTTT. Amino acid sequence: CASRPIMNTEAFF.